The subject of this entry is one T cell receptor (beta chain). The sample belongs to a study of blood T cell repertoires in COVID-19. Data came from immunoSEQ multiplex PCR; TCRdb stores just in-frame clones and leaves some out. The sample holds about 57,000 clones, approximately 92% seen once. The CDR3 has 15 amino acids. With 0 bases removed from V and 9 bases from J, the gap between germline ends came to 13 bases. Germline CDR1 and CDR2: SGHDT and YYEEEE. The sample was peripheral blood. The source of this sequence is a man in his sixties with acute or convalescent COVID-19. The chain recombines TRBV5-6 with TRBJ1-6, with D maybe TRBD1 (6 bases). The CDR3 nucleotides read TGTGCCAGCAGCTTGGCGGCGGGGGCAGGTTCACCCCTCCACTTT. This sequence encodes CASSLAAGAGSPLHF.